This TCR beta chain was observed in a study of molecular identifiers for immune sequencing clone quantification (dated by TCRdb to the late 2010s). About the full investigation: For a replicate experiment, the RNA from either approximately 20,000 or 100,000 naive CD8 T cells was divided into five aliquots, and four of those aliquots went on to sequencing. This methods study benchmarked molecular-identifier clustering-based TCR repertoire sequencing (MIDCIRS) and TCR RNA copy counting, using CD8 T cells to do so.

Study-wide conclusions, independent of this receptor: Modeling estimated 2.5 to 3 recovered TCR RNA copies per cell, compared with approximately 10 by digital PCR, which implies roughly 29% capture efficiency. Highly expanded clone sizes could be underestimated because identical TCR molecules may share a barcode. In CMV-specific effector cells, clones with more than 20 RNA copies accounted for over 97% of molecules, whereas in naive cells such clones accounted for under 1%. Naive libraries contained spiked-in Jurkat TCR RNA (approximately nine copies' worth), which is not part of the donor repertoire. When barcode sub-clustering was not used, chimeric consensus sequences inflated TCR diversity, with chimeras reaching as high as 47%. Even against a background of around 900,000 naive CD8 T cells, spiked-in Jurkat TCR RNA amounting to a single cell's worth was reported to be detectable.

Libraries came from PCR. TCRdb lists the instrument as Illumina HiSeq 4000. Bulk TCR libraries were made following a previously described method, with the TCR primers given in Table S5. The Qiagen AllPrep DNA/RNA kit was used to purify total RNA. Before any analysis, reads coming from multiple sequencing runs of the same library were combined into one pool. On the authors' methods: Reads were retained only if an exact TCR constant sequence was present, and the retained reads were trimmed to 150 nt and grouped according to their 12-nt molecular barcodes. Reads inside each barcode group were sub-clustered using a 15% Levenshtein threshold, and a quality-weighted consensus sequence was constructed for each RNA molecule. Non-functional sequences were removed, as were lower-count sequences one edit away from another. Based on fitting two negative binomial distributions, any barcode sub-cluster with under 20% of the maximum read count was discarded. TCRdb applied fastp at Q25 and MiXCR to the public reads, then kept only in-frame beta chains. Each entry merges the rows of one CDR3 protein and shows their most common DNA and genes. The authors' filters were not applied to this entry. For this sample there are about 6,100 distinct CDR3 sequences; 16% appear just once. Jointly, the top ten make up 2% to 2.5% of the sample.

This clonotype was found many times. This clone's antigen is unknown. No base qualities exist here, and no much larger clone lies one base off it. Libraries of naive CD8 T cells were built from around 20,000 to 990,000 sorted cells, with 10%, 30% or 50% of the purified RNA used. Naive CD8 T cells were FACS-sorted as CD8+CD4-CCR7+CD45RA+ on a BD FACSAria II into RLT Plus buffer. Detection sensitivity was tested by spiking Jurkat RNA equal to some 10 TCR copies' worth into samples containing roughly 17,000-1,100,000 naive CD8 T cells. CD8 T cells were enriched with RosetteSep CD8+ T Cell Enrichment Cocktail and Ficoll-Paque, followed by ACK red cell lysis. CDR1 is given as SGHAT and CDR2 as FQNNGV, both from the germline V gene. From cysteine to phenylalanine, the CDR3 is 12 amino acids long. The kept DNA is CDR3 alone, 36 bases in frame from the first base. V is shortened by 3 bases, J by 6 bases, and the region joining them spans 6 bases.

Source material: naive CD8+ T cells from blood, with Jurkat cell RNA spiked in. The cell subset or site label, as the study defines it: FACS-sorted CD8+CD4-CCR7+CD45RA+ naive T cells. The TCR originated in a human donor in good health. Some libraries in this study had Jurkat cell RNA spiked in. The V gene is TRBV11-2 and the J gene is TRBJ2-1; the D gene cannot be resolved reliably. The DNA is TGTGCCAGCAGCTTTGTGGCCAATGAGCAGTTCTTC. Translated, this gives CASSFVANEQFF.